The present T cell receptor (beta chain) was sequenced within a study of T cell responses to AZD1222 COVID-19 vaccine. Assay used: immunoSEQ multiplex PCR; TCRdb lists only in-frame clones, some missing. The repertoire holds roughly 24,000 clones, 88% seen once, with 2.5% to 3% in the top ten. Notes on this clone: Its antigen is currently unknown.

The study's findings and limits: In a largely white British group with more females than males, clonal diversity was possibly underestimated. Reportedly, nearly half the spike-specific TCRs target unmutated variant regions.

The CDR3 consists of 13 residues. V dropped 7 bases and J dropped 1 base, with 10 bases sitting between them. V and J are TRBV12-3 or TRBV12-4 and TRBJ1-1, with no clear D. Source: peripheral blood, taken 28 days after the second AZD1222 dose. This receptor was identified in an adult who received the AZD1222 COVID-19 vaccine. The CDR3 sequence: CASTINPNTEAFF. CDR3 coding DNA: TGTGCCAGCACCATAAACCCGAACACTGAAGCTTTCTTT.